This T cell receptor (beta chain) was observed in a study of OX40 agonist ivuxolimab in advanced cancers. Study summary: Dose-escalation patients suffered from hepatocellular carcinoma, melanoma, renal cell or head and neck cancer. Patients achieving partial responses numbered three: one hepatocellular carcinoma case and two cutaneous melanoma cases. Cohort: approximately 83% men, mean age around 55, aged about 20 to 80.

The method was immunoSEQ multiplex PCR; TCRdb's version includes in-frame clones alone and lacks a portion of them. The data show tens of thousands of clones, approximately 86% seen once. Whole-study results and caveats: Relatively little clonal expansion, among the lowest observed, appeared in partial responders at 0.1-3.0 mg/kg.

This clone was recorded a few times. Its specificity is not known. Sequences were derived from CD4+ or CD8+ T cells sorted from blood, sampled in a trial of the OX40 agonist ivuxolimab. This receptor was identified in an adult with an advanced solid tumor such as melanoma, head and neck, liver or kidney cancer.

The CDR3 sequence: CASSRPRDRGNQPQHF. In DNA form, the CDR3 reads TGTGCCAGTAGCCGACCCCGGGACAGGGGGAATCAGCCCCAGCATTTT. The chain has TRBV19 and TRBJ1-5, with 11 bases identical to TRBD1. Trimming at V came to 6 bases and at J to 4 bases, leaving 8 bases not matched to a gene. Germline V lookup: CDR1 LNHDA, CDR2 SQIVND (reference sequence). The CDR3 totals 16 residues.